This entry lists 24 T cell receptor beta chains sequenced from one sample in a study of long-term antiretroviral therapy in people with HIV. It was version v3.0 of the immunoSEQ assay that was run at survey level. Repertoires were generated with immunoSEQ multiplex PCR, while TCRdb's copy carries only in-frame clones and drops some. The top ten clones hold about 6.9% of a sample with about 21,000 clones, around 78% of them seen once. The sequences come from unsorted PBMCs, collected 2.2 years after starting antiretroviral therapy. These receptors all come from a man aged 45 to 65 with HIV.

The chain links TRBV4-3 to TRBJ2-2; possibly TRBD2 for D (5 bases). Looked up from germline, CDR1 is LGHNA and CDR2 is YSLEER. CDR3 length: 16 amino acids. Trimming removed 1 base at V and 5 bases at J, with 14 bases between. For the CDR3, the DNA is TGCGCCAGCAGCCAAGCTCGCCAAACGGGAACCGGGGAGCTGTTTTTT. It translates to CASSQARQTGTGELFF.

The J gene is TRBJ2-7, the V gene TRBV6-5, with D possibly matching TRBD1 (5 bases). The germline V gene encodes CDR1 MNHEY and CDR2 SVGAGI. The CDR3 length is 13 residues. Trimming shortened V by 2 bases and J by 3 bases, and 8 bases separated the two germline ends. Here the CDR3 reads CASSYAQVYEQYF. Here the CDR3 DNA reads TGTGCCAGCAGTTACGCACAGGTCTACGAGCAGTACTTC.

The chain uses TRBV5-1 and TRBJ1-6; D is unresolved. This CDR3 is built from 16 residues. Germline-derived CDR1 and CDR2 are SGHRS and YFSETQ. Trimming removed 0 bases from V and 8 bases from J, with 15 bases in between. CDR3 protein: CASSLGRGVGYSPLHF. CDR3 nucleotide sequence: TGCGCCAGCAGCTTGGGGAGAGGAGTAGGGTATTCACCCCTCCACTTT.

V and J are TRBV10-3 and TRBJ2-5, with 8 bases fitting TRBD2. This CDR3 contains 15 residues. Looked up from germline, CDR1 is ENHRY and CDR2 is SYGVKD. With V trimmed by 2 bases and J by 3 bases, 5 bases remained unmatched. CDR3 region: CAISETGTRKETQYF. The CDR3 DNA reads as TGTGCCATCAGTGAGACCGGGACTAGAAAAGAGACCCAGTACTTC.

This chain connects TRBV19 to TRBJ1-3; D is undetermined. The CDR3 spans 15 residues. V dropped 3 bases and J dropped 3 bases, with 12 bases sitting between them. Germline assignment: CDR1 LNHDA and CDR2 SQIVND (reference sequence). CDR3 amino acids: CASSINRPRGNTIYF. Written as DNA, the CDR3 is TGTGCCAGTAGTATCAACCGCCCTCGTGGAAACACCATATATTTT.

The chain uses TRBV4-2 and TRBJ2-3, with TRBD1 identical over 11 bases. Germline V gene lookup returns CDR1 LGHNA and CDR2 YNFKEQ. The CDR3 is 17 residues long. Trimming removed 0 bases from V and 1 base from J; junction bases left unmatched: 3. CDR3 sequence reads: CASSQDQGQGGTDTQYF. CDR3 nucleotides: TGTGCCAGCAGCCAAGATCAGGGACAGGGGGGCACAGATACGCAGTATTTT.

On this clone: At one of its ends the junction is not consistent with the germline gene, which may arise from a read error. The chain links TRBV7-7 to TRBJ2-5; D is unclear. Germline CDR1 reads SSHAT; CDR2 reads FNYEAQ (reference sequence). The CDR3 is 14 residues long. The CDR3 nucleotides read TGTGCTAGCAGCTTAGCCGAAGGACCCGAGACCCAGTACTTC. It specifies CASSLAEGPETQYF.

The CDR3, as DNA: TGCGCCAGCAGCTTAGGACTAGCGGAAAGCTCCTACGAGCAGTACTTC. It translates to CASSLGLAESSYEQYF. V is TRBV5-1 and J is TRBJ2-7, with 10 bases matching TRBD2. Germline values: CDR1 SGHRS, CDR2 YFSETQ. The V gene end was trimmed by 2 bases and the J gene end by 0 bases; junction bases not matched to a gene: 5. There are 16 residues in the CDR3.

In this sample, this clone turned up once. The rearrangement joins TRBV28 to TRBJ2-5; 12 positions agree with TRBD2. The CDR3 has 16 residues. J was trimmed by 5 bases and V by 10 bases; bases with no gene match: 14. Germline CDR1 and CDR2: MDHEN and SYDVKM. In DNA form, the CDR3 reads TGTGCCACCTCCAACCCCCTAGCGGGGGGGTTGGAGACCCAGTACTTC. Translation gives CATSNPLAGGLETQYF.

This clone has more than one count but fewer than ten. The chain employs TRBV10-3 and TRBJ2-7; possible D gene TRBD1, 6 bases. V was shortened by 0 bases and J by 3 bases, with 21 bases between the two germline ends. The CDR3 length is 18 residues. CDR1 and CDR2 (germline): ENHRY, SYGVKD. The CDR3 DNA sequence: TGTGCCATCAGTGAGTCTGAGACAGGTCATCTGCCATTCTACGAGCAGTACTTC. It codes for CAISESETGHLPFYEQYF.

A few counts support this clone. This chain uses TRBV7-3 with TRBJ2-1; 14 bases fit TRBD2. The CDR3 sequence is 15 residues long. After removal of 8 bases from V and 1 base from J, the junction contained 1 base not matched to a gene. Per the germline V gene, CDR1 is SGHTA and CDR2 is FQGTGA. CDR3 protein: CASGLAGGSYNEQFF. CDR3 nucleotide sequence: TGTGCCAGCGGACTAGCGGGGGGTTCCTACAATGAGCAGTTCTTC.

The chain joins TRBV15 to TRBJ2-5; 8 bases are shared with TRBD1. Germline CDR1 reads LNHNV; CDR2 reads YYDKDF (reference sequence). The CDR3 spans 19 residues. The ends lost 1 base at V and 0 bases at J; junction bases unmatched: 13. The CDR3 spells CATSRVEGQGRLDQETQYF. CDR3 sequence (DNA): TGTGCCACCAGCAGAGTAGAAGGACAGGGTAGGCTAGACCAAGAGACCCAGTACTTC.

The chain has TRBV4-3 and TRBJ1-5; TRBD1 matches 9 bases. Looked up from germline, CDR1 is LGHNA and CDR2 is YSLEER. J gave up 6 bases and V 0 bases, and 6 bases lay outside the gene matches. The CDR3 is 16 amino acids. The chain's CDR3 is CASSQEVGQGGQPQHF. In DNA, the CDR3 is TGCGCCAGCAGCCAAGAAGTGGGACAGGGAGGTCAGCCCCAGCATTTT.

V and J are TRBV7-9 and TRBJ1-5; a weak D match, TRBD1 (5 bases). The germline CDR1 and CDR2 sequences are SEHNR and FQNEAQ (reference sequence). Trimming removed 5 bases from V and 4 bases from J, with 12 bases in between. The CDR3 runs to 14 residues. The CDR3 DNA reads as TGTGCCAGCAGCAGCCTGGGGCCTAATCAGCCCCAGCATTTT. Protein sequence: CASSSLGPNQPQHF. The variable domain in full, with the rest retrieved from reference TRBV7-9 and TRBJ1-5, is DTGVSQNPRHKITKRGQNVTFRCDPISEHNRLYWYRQTLGQGPEFLTYFQNEAQLEKSRLLSDRFSAERPKGSFSTLEIQRTEQGDSAMYLCASSSLGPNQPQHFGDGTRLSIL.

The chain combines TRBV5-1 with TRBJ2-7, with 7 bases identical to TRBD1. Trimming removed 2 bases from V and 1 base from J; junction bases left unmatched: 3. Germline CDR1 is SGHRS and CDR2 is YFSETQ. CDR3 length: 14 residues. CDR3 residues: CASSLPGGSYEQYF. CDR3 nucleotide sequence: TGCGCCAGCAGCTTACCAGGGGGTTCCTACGAGCAGTACTTC.

This chain links TRBV4-3 with TRBJ1-2; D might be TRBD1 (6 bases). V lost 0 bases and J lost 7, with 15 bases in between. The V gene's germline CDR1 is LGHNA and CDR2 YSLEER. The CDR3 is 15 amino acids. The CDR3 region is CASSQDLGANSGYTF. The CDR3, as DNA: TGCGCCAGCAGCCAAGATTTGGGGGCAAATAGTGGCTACACCTTC.

The J gene is TRBJ2-1, the V gene TRBV5-6, with TRBD1 identical over 8 bases. Per the germline V gene, CDR1 is SGHDT and CDR2 is YYEEEE. The CDR3 is 16 amino acids. With 2 bases clipped from V and 1 base from J, the junction kept 5 bases outside the gene matches. This CDR3 is CASSFQGAGSYNEQFF. DNA for the CDR3: TGTGCCAGCAGCTTCCAGGGGGCAGGGTCCTACAATGAGCAGTTCTTC.

V gene TRBV28 combines with J gene TRBJ1-5; D perhaps matches TRBD1 (6 bases). Germline CDR1 and CDR2: MDHEN and SYDVKM. The CDR3 spans 15 residues. V was clipped by 2 bases and J by 5 bases, with 13 bases between them. CDR3: CASSLTDTGYQPQHF. The DNA of the CDR3 is TGTGCCAGCAGTTTAACCGATACAGGGTATCAGCCCCAGCATTTT.

This chain links TRBV4-3 with TRBJ2-3, with D tentatively TRBD1 (6 bases). CDR3 length: 20 amino acids. Germline assignment: CDR1 LGHNA and CDR2 YSLEER. Between the trimmed V and J ends, which lost 0 bases and 3 bases, there was a span of 25 bases. The CDR3 coding sequence is TGCGCCAGCAGCCAAGATGGGCTCTCACAGGGTGGGGAAAGAACAGATACGCAGTATTTT. It is translated as CASSQDGLSQGGERTDTQYF.

This chain connects TRBV7-9 to TRBJ2-5; 8 bases are shared with TRBD1. V lost 5 bases, J lost 4 bases, and 9 bases stayed unmatched. The CDR3 has 15 residues. Germline V lookup: CDR1 SEHNR, CDR2 FQNEAQ (reference sequence). In DNA form, the CDR3 reads TGTGCCAGCAGCGTCGGACAGGGAAGGGTAGAGACCCAGTACTTC. This sequence encodes CASSVGQGRVETQYF.

The V and J genes are TRBV7-2 and TRBJ2-2, with a tentative D call TRBD2 (6 bases). V shed 4 bases and J shed 2 bases, with 14 bases lying between them. This CDR3 region has 16 residues. Germline values: CDR1 SGHTA, CDR2 FQGNSA. This CDR3 reads CASSSPGTSNTGELFF. CDR3 bases: TGTGCCAGCAGCTCCCCCGGGACTTCAAACACCGGGGAGCTGTTTTTT.

The chain uses TRBV2 and TRBJ2-7; 7 bases align to TRBD2. The J segment lost 7 bases and the V segment lost 6 bases, leaving 3 bases of the junction unmatched. The CDR3 totals 11 residues. Germline values: CDR1 SNHLY, CDR2 FYNNEI. For the CDR3, the DNA is TGTGCCAGCAGGTGGGGGGGGGAGCAGTACTTC. Encoded protein: CASRWGGEQYF.

The chain links TRBV4-3 to TRBJ2-2, with a possible D match to TRBD2 (6 bases). Trimming removed 4 bases at V and 0 bases at J, with 12 bases between. Germline V gene data show CDR1 as LGHNA and CDR2 as YSLEER. The CDR3 is 16 amino acids. The CDR3 DNA reads as TGCGCCAGCAGCCCCTGGGGGGAAGCGAACACCGGGGAGCTGTTTTTT. This sequence encodes CASSPWGEANTGELFF.

The CDR3 coding sequence is TGTGCCAGCAGGACGGGACCAGTGCAATGGGGGGTCACTGAAGCTTTCTTT. Translation gives CASRTGPVQWGVTEAFF. This sequence joins TRBV28 and TRBJ1-1; a possible D gene is TRBD1 (5 bases). Trimming took 6 bases from V and 4 from J, leaving 24 bases between them. CDR1 and CDR2 (germline): MDHEN, SYDVKM. The CDR3 spans 17 residues.